One TCR beta chain is described in this entry. What it recognizes is unknown. These data come from a study of cytomegalovirus exposure and HLA in healthy donors. Regarding the study as a whole: The study flagged around 160 TCR beta chains as cytomegalovirus-associated. Earlier results showed most TCR beta V segments being productive about 87% or about 30% of the time.

PCR used 60 Vbeta primers and 13 Jbeta primers. Data came from immunoSEQ multiplex PCR; TCRdb stores just in-frame clones and leaves some out. The sample lists about 150,000 clones, nearly 80% occurring once. CDR3 length equals 12 residues. The germline V and J ends were trimmed by 4 bases and 2 bases, with 3 bases remaining between them. Germline loops: CDR1 MNHEY, CDR2 SVGAGI. The chain couples TRBV6-5 to TRBJ1-5; no firm D call. The sample was PBMCs. The sequence was collected from a male donor in good health and CMV-seronegative. CDR3 DNA sequence: TGTGCCAGCAGTTCGGGCAATCAGCCCCAGCATTTT. Translation gives CASSSGNQPQHF.